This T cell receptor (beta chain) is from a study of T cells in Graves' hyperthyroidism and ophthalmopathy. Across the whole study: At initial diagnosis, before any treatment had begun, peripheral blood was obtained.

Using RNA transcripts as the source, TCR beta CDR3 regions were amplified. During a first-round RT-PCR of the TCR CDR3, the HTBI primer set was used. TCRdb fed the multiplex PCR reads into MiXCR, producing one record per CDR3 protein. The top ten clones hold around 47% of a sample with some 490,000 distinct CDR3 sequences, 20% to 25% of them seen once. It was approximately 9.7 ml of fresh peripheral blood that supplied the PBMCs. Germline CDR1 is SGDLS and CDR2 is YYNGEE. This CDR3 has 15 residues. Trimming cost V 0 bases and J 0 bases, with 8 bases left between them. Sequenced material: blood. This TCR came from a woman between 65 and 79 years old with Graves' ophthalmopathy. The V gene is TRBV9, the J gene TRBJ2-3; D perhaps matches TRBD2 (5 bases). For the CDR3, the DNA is TGTGCCAGCAGCGTAGACGGGAAGAGCACAGATACGCAGTATTTT. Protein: CASSVDGKSTDTQYF.